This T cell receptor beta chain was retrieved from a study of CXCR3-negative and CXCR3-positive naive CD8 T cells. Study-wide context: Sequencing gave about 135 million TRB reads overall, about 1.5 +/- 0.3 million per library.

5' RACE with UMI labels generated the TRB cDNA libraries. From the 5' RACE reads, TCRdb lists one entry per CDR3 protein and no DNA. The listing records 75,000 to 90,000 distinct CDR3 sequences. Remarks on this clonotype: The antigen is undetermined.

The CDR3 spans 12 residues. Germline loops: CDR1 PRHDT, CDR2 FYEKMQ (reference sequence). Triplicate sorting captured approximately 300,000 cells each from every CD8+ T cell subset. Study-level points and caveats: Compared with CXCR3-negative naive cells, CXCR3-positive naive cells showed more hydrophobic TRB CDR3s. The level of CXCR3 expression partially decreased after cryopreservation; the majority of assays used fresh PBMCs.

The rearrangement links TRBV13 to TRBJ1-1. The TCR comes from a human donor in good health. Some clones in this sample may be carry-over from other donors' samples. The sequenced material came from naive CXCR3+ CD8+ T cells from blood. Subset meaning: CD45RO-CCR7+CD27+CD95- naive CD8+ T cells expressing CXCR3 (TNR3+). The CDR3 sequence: CASSLGSAEAFF.